These 31 T cell receptor beta chains originate from one sample sequenced in a study of beta chain features in type 1 diabetes. Expressed TCRB transcripts were sequenced after all isolated RNA was converted to cDNA. Sequencing was performed with immunoSEQ multiplex PCR; in TCRdb, only in-frame clones are kept and a portion is missing. This repertoire shows about 360,000 clones, over 10% found once; its top ten account for about 0.017%. Sequenced input: naive CD4+ T cells from blood. All receptors derive from a man in his late teens or twenties in good health.

A few counts support this clone. The rearrangement links TRBV11-2 to TRBJ2-3, with TRBD1 matching 10 bases. CDR3 length: 14 amino acids. J gave up 3 bases and V 6 bases, and 3 bases lay outside the gene matches. Germline V lookup: CDR1 SGHAT, CDR2 FQNNGV. The CDR3 protein is CASSWDRGTDTQYF. The CDR3 nucleotides read TGTGCCAGCAGTTGGGACAGGGGAACAGATACGCAGTATTTT.

The chain recombines TRBV10-3 with TRBJ2-1; 13 bases are shared with TRBD2. Germline V gives CDR1 ENHRY, CDR2 SYGVKD. V was pared by 6 bases and J by 14 bases, with 1 base of the junction left unmatched. The CDR3 sequence is 11 residues long. The CDR3 reads CAISGTSGKFF. Written as DNA, the CDR3 is TGTGCCATCAGCGGGACTAGCGGGAAGTTCTTC.

A note on this clone: This same CDR3 is encoded by further DNA sequences in the sample. This chain links TRBV30 with TRBJ1-5; D may be TRBD1 (5 bases). Germline CDR1 reads GTSNPN; CDR2 reads SVGIG (reference sequence). The CDR3 is made up of 13 amino acids. Trimming removed 0 bases from V and 4 bases from J, with 7 bases in between. The CDR3 DNA follows: TGTGCCTGGAGTGTCAGGGATAATCAGCCCCAGCATTTT. Protein: CAWSVRDNQPQHF.

This clone was recorded a few times. This chain joins TRBV6-1 and TRBJ1-1; TRBD1 aligns across 8 bases. The V gene's germline CDR1 is MNHNS and CDR2 SASEGT. J lost 0 bases, V lost 6 bases, and 3 bases had no gene match. The CDR3 has 14 residues. The CDR3 region has the DNA TGTGCCAGCAGCCAGGGGGCCGTGAACACTGAAGCTTTCTTT. Protein: CASSQGAVNTEAFF.

V usage is TRBV29-1 and J usage is TRBJ2-1; TRBD1 agrees at 10 bases. V shed 3 bases, J shed 10 bases, and the junction held 6 bases outside the gene matches. CDR3 size: 13 residues. The germline V gene encodes CDR1 SQVTM and CDR2 ANQGSEA. CDR3 sequence (DNA): TGCAGCGTTGAGGGACAGGGGAGGGTAGAGCAGTTCTTC. Its protein product is CSVEGQGRVEQFF.

This clone was counted between two and nine times. The V gene is TRBV5-1, the J gene TRBJ2-4; 10 nucleotides align to TRBD2. This CDR3 contains 16 residues. V lost 0 bases and J lost 6; bases outside the gene matches: 6. The germline gives CDR1 SGHRS, CDR2 YFSETQ. The CDR3 DNA sequence: TGCGCCAGCAGCTTGGCTAGCGGGAGTTCATCAAACATTCAGTACTTC. It yields the protein CASSLASGSSSNIQYF.

The CDR3 DNA is TGTGCCAGCAGCCACCCAGACACCTTAGGGCAGTTCTTC. It codes for CASSHPDTLGQFF. The gene calls are TRBV7-2 and TRBJ2-1, with D hard to call. Germline assignment: CDR1 SGHTA and CDR2 FQGNSA. Trimming removed 5 bases from V and 12 bases from J, with 17 bases in between. The CDR3 is made up of 13 amino acids.

This clone was observed a handful of times. The same CDR3 also results from other DNA sequences found in this sample. This chain joins TRBV7-2 and TRBJ2-3, with a weak D call TRBD2 (6 bases). There are 15 residues in the CDR3. The germline gives CDR1 SGHTA, CDR2 FQGNSA. V was clipped by 1 base and J by 1 base, with 9 bases between them. CDR3 nucleotides: TGTGCCAGCAGCTTAGATCCTAGCGGCACAGATACGCAGTATTTT. Translated: CASSLDPSGTDTQYF.

The chain has TRBV19 and TRBJ2-7; no clear D gene. The germline gives CDR1 LNHDA, CDR2 SQIVND (reference sequence). Trimming removed 4 bases from V and 2 bases from J, with 3 bases in between. The CDR3 runs 11 residues. In nucleotides, the CDR3 is TGTGCCAGTAGTAACACCTACGAGCAGTACTTC. Its translation: CASSNTYEQYF.

V and J are TRBV6-6 and TRBJ1-1, with D tentatively TRBD1 (5 bases). V dropped 7 bases and J dropped 0 bases, with 15 bases sitting between them. Germline-derived CDR1 and CDR2 are MNHNY and SVGAGI (reference sequence). The CDR3 has 15 amino acids. The CDR3 loop reads CASTPDIDLNTEAFF. CDR3 nucleotide sequence: TGTGCCAGCACCCCGGACATAGATTTGAACACTGAAGCTTTCTTT.

This clone was found a few times. The J gene is TRBJ2-3, the V gene TRBV4-2; 7 bases align to TRBD2. The CDR3 is made up of 18 amino acids. Germline CDR1 reads LGHNA; CDR2 reads YNFKEQ. Trimming took 0 bases from V and 3 from J; bases not matched to a gene: 12. CDR3 region: CASSQDFGLAGVTDTQYF. CDR3 DNA sequence: TGTGCCAGCAGCCAAGATTTTGGTTTGGCGGGGGTAACAGATACGCAGTATTTT.

The chain joins TRBV11-2 to TRBJ2-1; 10 positions agree with TRBD1. CDR3 length equals 16 residues. Germline CDR1 SGHAT, CDR2 FQNNGV. J was trimmed by 4 bases and V by 4 bases; bases with no gene match: 7. CDR3 nucleotides: TGTGCCAGCAGCTCCCGGGACAGGGGAAAGTACAATGAGCAGTTCTTC. It specifies CASSSRDRGKYNEQFF.

The chain combines TRBV18 with TRBJ2-7; the match to TRBD2 covers 11 bases. Germline loops: CDR1 KGHSH, CDR2 LQKENI. The V segment lost 4 bases and the J segment 2 bases; nucleotides outside the gene matches: 10. The CDR3 covers 17 residues. CDR3 in amino acids: CASSLYSSGRTPYEQYF. In DNA form, the CDR3 reads TGTGCCAGCTCACTGTACTCTAGCGGGAGGACTCCCTACGAGCAGTACTTC.

This clone was seen only a few times. The chain recombines TRBV6-5 with TRBJ2-7, with 7 bases that match TRBD1. The CDR3 sequence is 15 residues long. From germline, CDR1 is MNHEY and CDR2 SVGAGI. V lost 6 bases to trimming and J lost 1 base; unmatched junction nucleotides: 9. The CDR3 nucleotides are TGTGCCAGCAGAGCCGGGGACAGAGCTTCCTACGAGCAGTACTTC. As protein: CASRAGDRASYEQYF.

The gene calls are TRBV4-2 and TRBJ2-6; 7 positions agree with TRBD2. V trimming: 3 bases; J trimming: 0 bases; junction bases outside the gene matches: 5. The CDR3 is made up of 17 amino acids. Germline-derived CDR1 and CDR2 are LGHNA and YNFKEQ. In DNA, the CDR3 is TGTGCCAGCAGCCAGTCTAGCGGAGGCTCTGGGGCCAACGTCCTGACTTTC. This translates into CASSQSSGGSGANVLTF.

This CDR3 reads CASSYPGGYGYTF. The CDR3 DNA reads as TGTGCCAGCAGTTATCCGGGGGGCTATGGCTACACCTTC. V is TRBV27 and J is TRBJ1-2; D possibly corresponds to TRBD1 (5 bases). V dropped 4 bases and J dropped 4 bases, with 10 bases sitting between them. CDR3 size: 13 residues. Germline lookup yields CDR1 MNHEY and CDR2 SMNVEV (reference sequence).

This clone occurred a few times. This chain connects TRBV30 to TRBJ2-1; 8 bases map to TRBD1. After removal of 0 bases from V and 7 bases from J, the junction contained 8 bases not matched to a gene. This CDR3 is 15 amino acids long. Looked up from germline, CDR1 is GTSNPN and CDR2 is SVGIG (reference sequence). CDR3 region: CAWSVKQGARNEQFF. Here the CDR3 DNA reads TGTGCCTGGAGTGTAAAGCAGGGGGCTCGAAATGAGCAGTTCTTC. Filled out from reference TRBV30 and TRBJ2-1, the complete variable domain reads SQTIHQWPATLVQPVGSPLSLECTVEGTSNPNLYWYRQAAGRGLQLLFYSVGIGQISSEVPQNLSASRPQDRQFILSSKKLLLSDSGFYLCAWSVKQGARNEQFFGPGTRLTVL.

The sample holds a few counts of this clone. The rearrangement joins TRBV7-9 to TRBJ2-7, with a possible D match to TRBD2 (5 bases). This CDR3 spans 15 amino acids. Trimming took 5 bases from V and 4 from J, leaving 18 bases between them. CDR1 and CDR2 from the germline V gene are SEHNR and FQNEAQ (reference sequence). As DNA, the CDR3 is TGTGCCAGCAGCATAGAACAACAGCGGATATACGAGCAGTACTTC. Translated, it gives CASSIEQQRIYEQYF.

The chain's CDR3 is CASSPSLAENEYEQYF. The CDR3 nucleotides read TGTGCCAGCAGCCCCTCCCTAGCGGAGAATGAATACGAGCAGTACTTC. The chain combines TRBV7-2 with TRBJ2-7, with 7 bases that match TRBD2. Germline V gene sequence: CDR1 SGHTA, CDR2 FQGNSA. V lost 5 bases, J lost 4 bases, and 14 bases stayed unmatched. The CDR3 covers 16 residues.

The V gene is TRBV10-3, the J gene TRBJ2-1, with 11 bases matching TRBD1. Losses at the gene ends were 10 bases for V and 8 bases for J; bases not matched to a gene: 10. The germline V gene has CDR1 ENHRY and CDR2 SYGVKD. CDR3 length equals 14 residues. The chain's CDR3 is CATLRDRGLDEQFF. CDR3 bases: TGTGCCACCCTCCGGGACAGGGGGTTGGATGAGCAGTTCTTC.

This chain joins TRBV30 and TRBJ1-3, with 11 positions matching TRBD1. The CDR3 runs 12 residues. V lost 5 bases and J lost 8; bases outside the gene matches: 2. Germline V lookup: CDR1 GTSNPN, CDR2 SVGIG (reference sequence). DNA for the CDR3: TGTGCCTGGGGACAGGGGGCTTACACCATATATTTT. It specifies CAWGQGAYTIYF.

A few counts support this clone. The J gene is TRBJ2-2, the V gene TRBV9; TRBD2 matches 11 bases. Germline V gene lookup returns CDR1 SGDLS and CDR2 YYNGEE. Trimming cost V 2 bases and J 5 bases; bases outside gene matches: 5. The CDR3 is 16 residues long. The CDR3 bases are TGTGCCAGCAGCGTGTCACTAGCGGGGGTGACCGGGGAGCTGTTTTTT. Its protein is CASSVSLAGVTGELFF.

This clone was observed a few times. The chain links TRBV30 to TRBJ1-5; D gene ambiguous. The CDR3 contains 13 residues. V gave up 2 bases and J gave up 4 bases, with 9 bases separating them. Germline V gives CDR1 GTSNPN, CDR2 SVGIG (reference sequence). As DNA, the CDR3 is TGTGCCTGGAGTCAGGTTGGGAATCAGCCCCAGCATTTT. This sequence encodes CAWSQVGNQPQHF.

The V and J genes are TRBV2 and TRBJ2-3; TRBD1 aligns across 8 bases. Germline-derived CDR1 and CDR2 are SNHLY and FYNNEI. The CDR3 totals 15 residues. J gave up 2 bases and V 3 bases, and 4 bases lay outside the gene matches. The CDR3 protein is CASSDTGGSTDTQYF. The CDR3 nucleotides are TGTGCCAGCAGTGATACAGGGGGTTCCACAGATACGCAGTATTTT.

This clone was seen more than once but under ten times. V gene TRBV4-3 combines with J gene TRBJ2-5, with TRBD2 identical over 8 bases. Germline V gene lookup returns CDR1 LGHNA and CDR2 YSLEER. CDR3 length: 18 amino acids. V lost 1 base to trimming and J lost 1 base; unmatched junction nucleotides: 11. The CDR3 spells CASSQAGSRGGPQETQYF. The CDR3 region has the DNA TGCGCCAGCAGCCAAGCAGGTTCCCGGGGGGGCCCCCAAGAGACCCAGTACTTC.

About this clone itself: One junction end disagrees with the germline gene, perhaps due to a read error. The V call is TRBV7-2, the J call TRBJ1-2; maybe TRBD1 (6 bases). Germline CDR1 and CDR2: SGHTA and FQGNSA. CDR3 length: 14 amino acids. The CDR3 nucleotides are TGTGCCAGCAGCCTAGCTGGGGGCGCTTATGGCTACACCTTC. This codes for CASSLAGGAYGYTF.

Only a few counts were recorded for this clone. V and J are TRBV7-9 and TRBJ2-1, with D unclear. V lost 1 base, J lost 5 bases, and 6 bases lay in between. Germline V gene data show CDR1 as SEHNR and CDR2 as FQNEAQ (reference sequence). This CDR3 has 13 amino acids. This chain's CDR3 is CASSLGPDNEQFF. The CDR3, as DNA: TGTGCCAGCAGCTTAGGGCCCGACAATGAGCAGTTCTTC.

The rearrangement links TRBV15 to TRBJ2-5; D unresolved. The CDR3 is made up of 15 amino acids. V was shortened by 0 bases and J by 5 bases, with 13 bases between the two germline ends. Germline CDR1 is LNHNV and CDR2 is YYDKDF (reference sequence). CDR3 region: CATSRDLIVGETQYF. The CDR3 DNA follows: TGTGCCACCAGCAGAGATCTAATCGTCGGGGAGACCCAGTACTTC.

V is TRBV7-9 and J is TRBJ1-4, with D unclear. V was trimmed by 3 bases and J by 6 bases, leaving 11 bases between them. The CDR3 sequence is 14 residues long. Germline lookup yields CDR1 SEHNR and CDR2 FQNEAQ (reference sequence). The CDR3 reads CASSFTLADEKLFF. CDR3 coding DNA: TGTGCCAGCAGCTTCACTTTAGCGGATGAAAAACTGTTTTTT.

The chain carries TRBV7-3 and TRBJ2-3; 14 positions agree with TRBD2. J was trimmed by 5 bases and V by 5 bases; bases with no gene match: 15. This CDR3 has 19 residues. Germline CDR1 is SGHTA and CDR2 is FQGTGA. CDR3 nucleotide sequence: TGTGCCAGCAGCCTCATAAGGACTAGCGGGGGGCACTTGGGAGATACGCAGTATTTT. The encoded protein is CASSLIRTSGGHLGDTQYF.

The V gene is TRBV27, the J gene TRBJ2-1; 7 bases match TRBD1. V gave up 1 base and J gave up 10 bases; unmatched junction bases: 13. This CDR3 is built from 16 residues. Germline CDR1 and CDR2: MNHEY and SMNVEV (reference sequence). CDR3 DNA: TGTGCCAGCAGTTTATACCCGCACAGGGGCGCGGGCGAGCAGTTCTTC. This encodes CASSLYPHRGAGEQFF.